A selection of T cell receptor beta chains follows, all from one sample in a study of T cell responses to AZD1222 COVID-19 vaccine. Profiled with immunoSEQ multiplex PCR; TCRdb holds only in-frame clones, not every one. The sample lists roughly 100,000 clones, 93% occurring once. The sequencing here drew on peripheral blood, taken on day 0 of AZD1222 vaccination. These receptors were taken from an adult in good health. Both conserved end residues are trimmed from each CDR3. A D gene is named only where the DNA matches it firmly. Size is omitted from some rows. Given values are once, few, many or a class for expanded clones.

d_call cdr3_length j_call v_call clone_size cdr3_aa
. 11 TRBJ1-1 TRBV19 . ASRAGSATEAF
TRBD1 11 TRBJ2-5 TRBV2 . ASSTGEWETQY
. 11 TRBJ1-1 TRBV19 . ARGVPGFPEAF
. 11 TRBJ2-3 TRBV9 . ASNGGLSDTQY
. 10 TRBJ1-1 TRBV3-1/TRBV3-2 . ASSQGTGMAF
. 12 TRBJ1-6 TRBV9 . ASSTSLFNSPLH
TRBD2 15 TRBJ2-7 TRBV10-3 . AISERSKGLGTYEQY
TRBD1 11 TRBJ1-6 TRBV2 . ASRGGGNSPLH
. 14 TRBJ1-5 TRBV19 . ASSLEGTWSNQPQH
. 13 TRBJ1-5 TRBV10-3 . ATQHPGVDNQPQH
. 12 TRBJ2-7 TRBV6-5 . ASSYSAGHYEQY
. 11 TRBJ1-6 TRBV7-9 . ASSLQAGSPLH
. 14 TRBJ1-3 TRBV19 . ASSRATGLSGNTIY
TRBD2 15 TRBJ2-2 TRBV7-2 . ASSFPASGQNTGELF
. 14 TRBJ1-2 TRBV3-1/TRBV3-2 . ASSQEFGPLPYGYT
TRBD2 15 TRBJ2-1 TRBV6-2/TRBV6-3 . ASSYRREASGSNEQF
. 12 TRBJ2-5 TRBV10-3 . AISEEQGGETQY
TRBD1 13 TRBJ2-3 TRBV5-1 . ASHPRTGSTDTQY
. 18 TRBJ2-3 TRBV6-2/TRBV6-3 . ASSYSRGHWRMGATDTQY
TRBD1 13 TRBJ2-7 TRBV7-2 once ASRAGQENSYEQY
TRBD1 14 TRBJ1-1 TRBV28 . ASSFIGRDSLTEAF
TRBD1 12 TRBJ1-2 TRBV28 . ASTSPGQIYGYT
TRBD2 13 TRBJ2-7 TRBV6-5 . ASGLGLAETYEQY
TRBD1 11 TRBJ2-3 TRBV29-1 . SVGTGSLDTQY
. 14 TRBJ2-3 TRBV11-3 . ASSFITREGTDTQY
. 13 TRBJ1-6 TRBV6-5 . ASSYFRGLNSPLH
. 11 TRBJ2-5 TRBV30 . AWSVQRRETQY
. 13 TRBJ1-4 TRBV3-1/TRBV3-2 . ASSRMGVTNEKLF
TRBD1 14 TRBJ1-5 TRBV6-5 . ASSYSGTGPNQPQH
. 12 TRBJ1-1 TRBV5-1 . ASSFGGANTEAF
TRBD2 16 TRBJ2-1 TRBV14 . ASSQAGLAGGPGNEQF
. 14 TRBJ2-7 TRBV6-5 once ASSYSSGSPTYEQY
TRBD2 14 TRBJ2-1 TRBV24-1 . ATSDFGLAGNNEQF
. 10 TRBJ1-4 TRBV5-1 . ASSLDGPLLF
TRBD2 12 TRBJ2-7 TRBV5-4 . ASSFKLAGTEQY
. 10 TRBJ2-3 TRBV7-9 . ASSRPADTQY
TRBD2 13 TRBJ2-7 TRBV9 . ASSRTSGTVYEQY
. 11 TRBJ2-5 TRBV7-3 . ASSVRFGETQY
TRBD1 11 TRBJ2-7 TRBV5-1 . ASSPQGAGEQY
. 11 TRBJ2-2 TRBV30 . AWSVENTGELF
. 11 TRBJ1-1 TRBV2 . ASSQISLNEAF
TRBD1 11 TRBJ2-1 TRBV12-3/TRBV12-4 . ASGEVQGEEQF
TRBD1 15 TRBJ1-2 TRBV5-6 . ASSKDRGRYVNYGYT
. 15 TRBJ1-2 TRBV29-1 once SVPSWQGRVGLDGYT
. 11 TRBJ1-5 TRBV12-3/TRBV12-4 . ASSLSGNQPQH
. 12 TRBJ2-7 TRBV14 . ASSQYSGSYEQY
. 12 TRBJ1-5 TRBV5-6 . ASSFGTGLGPQH
TRBD2 14 TRBJ2-7 TRBV4-3 . ASSQGLADSSYEQY
. 11 TRBJ1-1 TRBV6-5 . ASSYSVLTEAF
TRBD1 14 TRBJ2-6 TRBV11-2 . ASSLARGLGANVLT
TRBD2 14 TRBJ2-1 TRBV6-5 once ASSWTGGRAHNEQF
. 13 TRBJ1-5 TRBV9 . ASSPSGQFNQPQH
. 13 TRBJ2-5 TRBV7-2 . ASSLVGAGTGTQY
. 11 TRBJ2-7 TRBV4-3 . ASSQDRGYEQY
TRBD1 14 TRBJ1-2 TRBV2 . ASRATTGARNYGYT
TRBD1 12 TRBJ2-3 TRBV11-2 . ASSRDREADTQY
TRBD1 17 TRBJ2-6 TRBV7-9 . ASSLWMGQAISGANVLT
. 14 TRBJ1-3 TRBV11-2 . ASPLGGDTGGNTIY
. 11 TRBJ1-1 TRBV11-2 . ASSLGRNTEAF
. 9 TRBJ1-2 TRBV30 . AWSRGFGYT